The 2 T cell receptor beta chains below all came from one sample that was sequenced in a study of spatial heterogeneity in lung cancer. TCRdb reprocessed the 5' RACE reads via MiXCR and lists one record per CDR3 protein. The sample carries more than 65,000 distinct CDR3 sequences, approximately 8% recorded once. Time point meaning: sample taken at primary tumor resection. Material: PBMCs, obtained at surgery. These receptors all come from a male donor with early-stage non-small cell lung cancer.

The CDR3 protein is CSASGRDFSYEQYF. The CDR3, as DNA: TGCAGTGCTAGCGGGAGGGATTTCTCCTACGAGCAGTACTTC. V and J are TRBV20-1 and TRBJ2-7; 8 bases align to TRBD2. V was clipped by 3 bases and J by 0 bases; unmatched bases: 4. CDR1 and CDR2 from the germline V gene are DFQATT and SNEGSKA (reference sequence). CDR3 length: 14 residues.

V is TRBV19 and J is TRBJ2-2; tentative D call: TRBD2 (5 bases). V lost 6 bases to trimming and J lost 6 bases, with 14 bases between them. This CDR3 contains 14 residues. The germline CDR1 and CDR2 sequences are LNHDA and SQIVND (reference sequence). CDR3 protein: CASSARGGPGELFF. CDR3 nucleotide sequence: TGTGCCAGTAGCGCCCGAGGAGGACCCGGGGAGCTGTTTTTT.